This entry lists 26 T cell receptor beta chains sequenced from one sample in a study of blood T cell repertoires in COVID-19. Profiled with immunoSEQ multiplex PCR; TCRdb holds only in-frame clones, not every one. The sample holds tens of thousands of clones, about four fifths seen once. Sequenced sample: peripheral blood. Receptor source: a man in his 70s with acute or convalescent COVID-19.

The chain recombines TRBV3-1 (or the pseudogene TRBV3-2) with TRBJ1-4; 7 bases fit TRBD1. CDR1 is LGHDT and CDR2 is YNNKEL in the germline V gene (reference sequence). The CDR3 consists of 11 residues. With V trimmed by 0 bases and J by 15 bases, 1 base remained unmatched. The CDR3 DNA reads TGTGCCAGCAGCCAAGACAGGGGGGTGTTTTTT. As protein: CASSQDRGVFF.

About this clone itself: Other DNA sequences of this sample code for an identical CDR3. The V gene is TRBV29-1, the J gene TRBJ1-5, with a tentative D call TRBD1 (5 bases). V was pared by 6 bases and J by 5 bases, with 14 bases between. CDR1 and CDR2 (germline): SQVTM, ANQGSEA. This CDR3 region has 13 residues. The CDR3 nucleotides are TGCAGCGTGCGCCAGGGTCGTGATCAGCCCCAGCATTTT. Its protein product is CSVRQGRDQPQHF.

This clone appeared once. The chain employs TRBV2 and TRBJ2-5; D call uncertain. CDR1 is SNHLY and CDR2 is FYNNEI in the germline V gene. Trimming took off 3 bases at V and 4 bases at J, with 12 bases between the two ends. The CDR3 runs to 14 residues. In nucleotides, the CDR3 is TGTGCCAGCAGTGATGTCACCGAGAGAGAGACCCAGTACTTC. Its protein product is CASSDVTERETQYF.

This chain joins TRBV29-1 and TRBJ1-2; D unclear. The germline V gene encodes CDR1 SQVTM and CDR2 ANQGSEA. The CDR3 sequence is 11 residues long. The germline V and J ends were trimmed by 7 bases and 6 bases, with 12 bases remaining between them. The CDR3 nucleotides read TGCAGCGGAGGTCCGGAGGATGGCTACACCTTC. It codes for CSGGPEDGYTF.

V usage is TRBV7-2 and J usage is TRBJ2-1; 8 nucleotides match TRBD2. The germline gives CDR1 SGHTA, CDR2 FQGNSA. V shed 9 bases, J shed 3 bases, and the junction held 10 bases outside the gene matches. This CDR3 is 15 amino acids long. The CDR3 reads CASRMYSGNYNEQFF. CDR3 nucleotides: TGTGCCAGTAGGATGTATAGCGGGAACTACAATGAGCAGTTCTTC.

The V call is TRBV27, the J call TRBJ1-1; 10 nucleotides match TRBD1. CDR3 length: 14 amino acids. V lost 0 bases to trimming and J lost 13 bases; unmatched junction nucleotides: 8. Germline V gives CDR1 MNHEY, CDR2 SMNVEV (reference sequence). CDR3 loop: CASSLSGRQGAGFF. The CDR3 bases are TGTGCCAGCAGTTTATCGGGGAGACAGGGGGCTGGTTTCTTT.

The gene calls are TRBV11-2 and TRBJ2-5, with D perhaps TRBD1 (5 bases). The V gene lost 5 bases and the J gene lost 7 bases, with 29 bases spanning the gap. Per germline, CDR1 SGHAT and CDR2 FQNNGV. The CDR3 loop spans 18 amino acids. CDR3 nucleotide sequence: TGTGCCAGCAGCCCCCAGCAGAGCGCGGCAGGGTCCCACGCGACCCAGTACTTC. Translating it yields CASSPQQSAAGSHATQYF. Looking up the rest from reference TRBV11-2 and TRBJ2-5 gives the full variable domain: EAGVAQSPRYKIIEKRQSVAFWCNPISGHATLYWYQQILGQGPKLLIQFQNNGVVDDSQLPKDRFSAERLKGVDSTLKIQPAKLEDSAVYLCASSPQQSAAGSHATQYFGPGTRLLVL.

The chain recombines TRBV30 with TRBJ1-1; D not resolved. The germline CDR1 and CDR2 sequences are GTSNPN and SVGIG (reference sequence). The CDR3 is made up of 12 amino acids. CDR3 protein: CAMESRGTEAFF. The CDR3 DNA reads as TGTGCTATGGAATCTCGGGGAACTGAAGCTTTCTTT.

The chain carries TRBV10-3 and TRBJ1-2; 8 bases line up with TRBD1. In germline, CDR1 is ENHRY, CDR2 SYGVKD. The V segment lost 7 bases and the J segment 5 bases; nucleotides outside the gene matches: 9. CDR3 length: 14 amino acids. The CDR3 DNA follows: TGTGCCATCACCGACAGCAGGGGGCGTTATGGCTACACCTTC. This encodes CAITDSRGRYGYTF.

J is TRBJ2-1 and V is TRBV2; tentatively, D is TRBD2 (5 bases). The CDR3 contains 16 residues. Germline lookup yields CDR1 SNHLY and CDR2 FYNNEI. V was pared by 6 bases and J by 0 bases, with 15 bases between. CDR3 sequence: CASSQIASSSYNEQFF. CDR3 coding DNA: TGTGCCAGCAGCCAGATAGCGTCGAGCTCCTACAATGAGCAGTTCTTC. The full variable domain, its missing parts supplied by reference TRBV2 and TRBJ2-1, is EPEVTQTPSHQVTQMGQEVILRCVPISNHLYFYWYRQILGQKVEFLVSFYNNEISEKSEIFDDQFSVERPDGSNFTLKIRSTKLEDSAMYFCASSQIASSSYNEQFFGPGTRLTVL.

Of note for this clone: This sample also contains other DNA sequences that code for the same CDR3. This CDR3 reads CASSYRGGTEAFF. The CDR3 DNA is TGTGCCAGCAGTTACAGGGGAGGCACTGAAGCTTTCTTT. The V call is TRBV6-5, the J call TRBJ1-1; D possibly corresponds to TRBD1 (5 bases). The V gene's germline CDR1 is MNHEY and CDR2 SVGAGI. This CDR3 is built from 13 residues. Trimming removed 2 bases at V and 4 bases at J, with 8 bases between.

The V and J genes are TRBV4-2 and TRBJ2-1; D is unresolved. Trimming stripped 0 bases from V and 7 bases from J, with 13 bases between. Germline lookup yields CDR1 LGHNA and CDR2 YNFKEQ. The CDR3 is made up of 15 amino acids. The CDR3 reads CASSQEIQATNEQFF. The CDR3 coding sequence is TGTGCCAGCAGCCAAGAGATCCAGGCTACGAATGAGCAGTTCTTC.

J is TRBJ1-1 and V is TRBV18; D gene uncertain. With 7 bases removed from V and 3 bases from J, the gap between germline ends came to 12 bases. This CDR3 spans 13 amino acids. Germline V gene lookup returns CDR1 KGHSH and CDR2 LQKENI. CDR3 sequence (DNA): TGTGCCAGCTGGGAGGGCCCAGACACTGAAGCTTTCTTT. It encodes CASWEGPDTEAFF.

This chain links TRBV7-2 with TRBJ2-2; 8 nucleotides match TRBD1. The germline V gene encodes CDR1 SGHTA and CDR2 FQGNSA. V gave up 5 bases and J gave up 4 bases; unmatched junction bases: 9. The CDR3 has 16 residues. CDR3 amino acids: CASSLLRDRITGELFF. The CDR3 nucleotides read TGTGCCAGCAGCCTACTCCGGGACAGGATCACCGGGGAGCTGTTTTTT.

The V and J genes are TRBV9 and TRBJ2-3; D is uncertain. Germline V CDR1 and CDR2: SGDLS, YYNGEE. Deletions cut 4 bases from V and 6 bases from J, with 9 bases between. The CDR3 extends over 12 amino acids. The DNA for the CDR3 is TGTGCCAGCAGCCCCTCCCGGGATACGCAGTATTTT. Translating gives CASSPSRDTQYF.

The chain employs TRBV19 and TRBJ1-1; the match to TRBD1 covers 8 bases. Germline-derived CDR1 and CDR2 are LNHDA and SQIVND (reference sequence). J gave up 3 bases and V 7 bases, and 4 bases lay outside the gene matches. There are 13 residues in the CDR3. CDR3: CASNQGADTEAFF. In DNA, the CDR3 is TGTGCCAGTAACCAGGGGGCCGACACTGAAGCTTTCTTT.

The CDR3 loop reads CASSLNQAGTGELFF. CDR3 coding DNA: TGCGCCAGCAGCTTGAACCAGGCAGGGACCGGGGAGCTGTTTTTT. This chain connects TRBV5-1 to TRBJ2-2; D is possibly TRBD1 (5 bases). Germline V gene sequence: CDR1 SGHRS, CDR2 YFSETQ. V shed 1 base and J shed 5 bases, with 12 bases lying between them. This CDR3 contains 15 residues.

V is TRBV27 and J is TRBJ2-7; 9 positions match TRBD2. The V gene end was trimmed by 4 bases and the J gene end by 2 bases; junction bases not matched to a gene: 6. CDR1 is MNHEY, CDR2 SMNVEV, per germline (reference sequence). The CDR3 totals 15 residues. The CDR3 reads CASSSRAGGPYEQYF. CDR3 DNA: TGTGCCAGCAGTTCCCGGGCGGGAGGGCCCTACGAGCAGTACTTC.

This clone was counted a single time. The CDR3 loop is CASSLEPGGLAGGREETQYF. The CDR3 DNA reads as TGTGCCAGCAGCCTCGAGCCCGGGGGACTAGCGGGAGGGCGTGAGGAGACCCAGTACTTC. This sequence joins TRBV13 and TRBJ2-5; the match to TRBD2 covers 16 bases. The V segment lost 5 bases and the J segment 5 bases; nucleotides outside the gene matches: 17. CDR1 and CDR2 from the germline V gene are PRHDT and FYEKMQ (reference sequence). This CDR3 spans 20 amino acids.

In its sample, this clone was seen once. The identical CDR3 is also encoded by other nucleotide sequences in the sample. The chain joins TRBV19 to TRBJ1-2; 11 nucleotides match TRBD1. Germline V gives CDR1 LNHDA, CDR2 SQIVND (reference sequence). J lost 4 bases, V lost 1 base, and 2 bases had no gene match. The CDR3 length is 15 residues. This CDR3 is CASSIAGTGGYGYTF. The CDR3 DNA reads as TGTGCCAGTAGTATAGCTGGGACAGGGGGCTATGGCTACACCTTC.

The gene calls are TRBV5-1 and TRBJ1-2; possibly TRBD1 for D (6 bases). The CDR3 loop spans 13 amino acids. Trimming pared 4 bases from V and 7 bases from J, leaving 14 bases between. CDR1 SGHRS and CDR2 YFSETQ come from the germline V gene. Here the CDR3 reads CASSTTGSVGYTF. The CDR3 DNA reads TGCGCCAGCAGCACCACAGGGTCGGTTGGCTACACCTTC.

The chain has TRBV7-3 and TRBJ1-2; D gene uncertain. The germline V and J ends were trimmed by 0 bases and 3 bases, with 5 bases remaining between them. The V gene's germline CDR1 is SGHTA and CDR2 FQGTGA. The CDR3 sequence is 13 residues long. The CDR3 here is CASSLTPDYGYTF. The CDR3 nucleotides read TGTGCCAGCAGCTTAACCCCGGACTATGGCTACACCTTC. Drawing the rest from reference TRBV7-3 and TRBJ1-2, the complete variable domain is GAGVSQTPSNKVTEKGKYVELRCDPISGHTALYWYRQSLGQGPEFLIYFQGTGAADDSGLPNDRFFAVRPEGSVSTLKIQRTERGDSAVYLCASSLTPDYGYTFGSGTRLTVV.

V is TRBV5-5 and J is TRBJ1-2; 8 bases align to TRBD1. The junction had 8 bases not matched to a gene; V was cut back by 4 bases and J by 3 bases. The germline CDR1 and CDR2 sequences are SGHKS and YYEKEE (reference sequence). The CDR3 totals 15 residues. The CDR3 loop is CASSLTGEIDYGYTF. The CDR3, as DNA: TGTGCCAGCAGCCTGACAGGGGAAATCGACTATGGCTACACCTTC. Full variable domain (missing parts from reference TRBV5-5 and TRBJ1-2): DAGVTQSPTHLIKTRGQQVTLRCSPISGHKSVSWYQQVLGQGPQFIFQYYEKEERGRGNFPDRFSARQFPNYSSELNVNALLLGDSALYLCASSLTGEIDYGYTFGSGTRLTVV.

This clone has a handful of counts. The CDR3 DNA reads as TGTGCCAGCAGTTCGGGTGGGGCAGGGGACTACGAGCAGTACTTC. It codes for CASSSGGAGDYEQYF. The V call is TRBV6-5, the J call TRBJ2-7; a possible D gene is TRBD1 (6 bases). The CDR3 is made up of 15 amino acids. Trimming left V 4 bases short and J 3 bases short, with 16 bases between. CDR1 and CDR2 from the germline V gene are MNHEY and SVGAGI.

The CDR3, as DNA: TGTGCCAGCAGCCCCCAAGGGGGCCTGAACACTGAAGCTTTCTTT. This sequence encodes CASSPQGGLNTEAFF. This sequence joins TRBV7-2 and TRBJ1-1; 7 bases fit TRBD1. CDR1 is SGHTA, CDR2 FQGNSA, per germline. V gave up 5 bases and J gave up 0 bases; unmatched junction bases: 6. The length of the CDR3 is 15 residues. Supplemented by reference TRBV7-2 and TRBJ1-1, the full variable domain reads GAGVSQSPSNKVTEKGKDVELRCDPISGHTALYWYRQSLGQGLEFLIYFQGNSAPDKSGLPSDRFSAERTGGSVSTLTIQRTQQEDSAVYLCASSPQGGLNTEAFFGQGTRLTVV.

The genes are TRBV21-1 and TRBJ2-1; the table's D call of TRBD2 was not tested on the DNA. TRBV21-1 is flagged as a pseudogene. The CDR3 totals 17 residues. The CDR3 DNA reads as TGTGCCAGCATCATAACCGTTAGCGGGAGATCCTACAATGAGCAGTTCTTC. Protein: CASIITVSGRSYNEQFF.